These 25 T cell receptor beta chains came from one sample sequenced in a study of blood T cell repertoires in COVID-19. This table comes from immunoSEQ multiplex PCR, and its TCRdb copy is limited to in-frame clones, with some not included. The sample lists 70,000 to 80,000 clones, 86% occurring once. Sequencing input: peripheral blood. The receptors stem from a woman aged 55-70 years with acute or convalescent COVID-19.

This chain uses TRBV3-1 (or the pseudogene TRBV3-2) with TRBJ2-7, with D possibly being TRBD2 (5 bases). CDR3 length: 13 amino acids. V lost 0 bases to trimming and J lost 4 bases, with 7 bases between them. CDR1 is LGHDT and CDR2 is YNNKEL in the germline V gene (reference sequence). The CDR3 DNA follows: TGTGCCAGCAGCCAAGATCGAGGGTACGAGCAGTACTTC. Its protein product is CASSQDRGYEQYF.

CDR3 loop: CASTLGGTEAFF. In nucleotides, the CDR3 is TGTGCCAGCACCTTAGGGGGAACTGAAGCTTTCTTT. This rearrangement joins TRBV6-5 to TRBJ1-1; D perhaps matches TRBD1 (6 bases). The CDR3 is made up of 12 amino acids. Germline V gene sequence: CDR1 MNHEY, CDR2 SVGAGI. The germline V and J ends were trimmed by 7 bases and 5 bases, with 11 bases remaining between them.

This chain connects TRBV6-2 or TRBV6-3 to TRBJ1-1; 9 bases line up with TRBD1. The length of the CDR3 is 13 residues. Germline CDR1 reads MNHEY; CDR2 reads SVGEGT. V shed 5 bases and J 5 bases; nucleotides not matched to a gene: 3. The CDR3 loop is CASSRDRVTEAFF. The CDR3 region has the DNA TGTGCCAGCAGTCGGGACAGGGTGACTGAAGCTTTCTTT.

V usage is TRBV27 and J usage is TRBJ1-3; 7 bases are shared with TRBD1. The CDR3 sequence is 15 residues long. The V gene's germline CDR1 is MNHEY and CDR2 SMNVEV (reference sequence). The V gene end was trimmed by 5 bases and the J gene end by 0 bases; junction bases not matched to a gene: 4. The CDR3 DNA reads as TGTGCCAGCAGTGCGGACAGGACCTCTGGAAACACCATATATTTT. Translating gives CASSADRTSGNTIYF.

J is TRBJ1-6 and V is TRBV13, with D tentatively TRBD1 (6 bases). V dropped 0 bases and J dropped 9 bases, with 12 bases sitting between them. CDR1 PRHDT and CDR2 FYEKMQ come from the germline V gene (reference sequence). This CDR3 is 15 amino acids long. CDR3 DNA sequence: TGTGCCAGCAGCTTAGGATTGGGGGCCGCTTCACCCCTCCACTTT. Encoded protein: CASSLGLGAASPLHF.

The chain employs TRBV5-1 and TRBJ2-3, with 15 bases matching TRBD2. The CDR3 sequence is 17 residues long. V lost 3 bases to trimming and J lost 6 bases; unmatched junction nucleotides: 8. The germline CDR1 and CDR2 sequences are SGHRS and YFSETQ. The CDR3, as DNA: TGCGCCAGCAGCTCTGGACTAGCGGGGGGGCCAACGGATACGCAGTATTTT. Protein: CASSSGLAGGPTDTQYF.

J is TRBJ2-5 and V is TRBV6-5; the match to TRBD1 covers 9 bases. J lost 2 bases, V lost 8 bases, and 9 bases had no gene match. CDR3 size: 15 residues. Germline CDR1 is MNHEY and CDR2 is SVGAGI. The CDR3 is CASSTGGTPQETQYF. DNA of the CDR3: TGTGCCAGCTCGACAGGGGGTACCCCTCAAGAGACCCAGTACTTC.

J is TRBJ1-2 and V is TRBV6-2 or TRBV6-3; D is undetermined. The CDR3 is 15 residues long. V gave up 3 bases and J gave up 4 bases, with 15 bases separating them. Looked up from germline, CDR1 is MNHEY and CDR2 is SVGEGT. The CDR3: CASSYSAGPVYGYTF. CDR3 in DNA: TGTGCCAGCAGTTATAGTGCAGGCCCTGTCTATGGCTACACCTTC.

The CDR3 coding sequence is TGTGCCAGCAGTTACTATCAGGGGGCCGGATCACCCCTCCACTTT. Amino acid sequence: CASSYYQGAGSPLHF. The genes are TRBV6-5 and TRBJ1-6, with TRBD1 matching 8 bases. The CDR3 totals 15 residues. Germline CDR1 MNHEY, CDR2 SVGAGI. The V segment lost 1 base and the J segment 10 bases; nucleotides outside the gene matches: 6.

The chain has TRBV28 and TRBJ2-1; 7 nucleotides match TRBD2. Germline lookup yields CDR1 MDHEN and CDR2 SYDVKM. V dropped 4 bases and J dropped 4; count of bases not matched to a gene: 4. The CDR3 sequence is 14 residues long. CDR3 sequence reads: CASSSAGVYNEQFF. CDR3 coding DNA: TGTGCCAGCAGTTCGGCGGGGGTGTACAATGAGCAGTTCTTC.

V is TRBV7-3 and J is TRBJ2-1; tentatively, D is TRBD2 (5 bases). The length of the CDR3 is 14 residues. The V end was cut by 1 base, the J end by 6 bases, with 10 bases between. Germline V CDR1 and CDR2: SGHTA, FQGTGA. The CDR3 sequence is CASSLMEVSNEQFF. In DNA, the CDR3 is TGTGCCAGCAGCTTAATGGAGGTGAGCAATGAGCAGTTCTTC.

This clone was detected only a few times. V and J are TRBV7-9 and TRBJ2-5; TRBD2 might be the D (5 bases). V lost 3 bases, J lost 1 base, and 9 bases lay in between. The CDR3 runs to 14 residues. Germline V CDR1 and CDR2: SEHNR, FQNEAQ (reference sequence). The CDR3 reads CASSFRGFQETQYF. Written as DNA, the CDR3 is TGTGCCAGCAGCTTCAGAGGGTTCCAAGAGACCCAGTACTTC.

The chain couples TRBV6-5 to TRBJ2-5; 7 bases map to TRBD1. This CDR3 is built from 13 residues. V lost 6 bases and J lost 3; bases outside the gene matches: 4. Germline loops: CDR1 MNHEY, CDR2 SVGAGI. The CDR3 DNA follows: TGTGCCAGCAGATCCACAGGGGAAGAGACCCAGTACTTC. Translation: CASRSTGEETQYF.

This clone was recorded a few times. V is TRBV5-1 and J is TRBJ2-4, with D possibly matching TRBD1 (6 bases). Germline CDR1 is SGHRS and CDR2 is YFSETQ. V lost 5 bases, J lost 9 bases, and 15 bases lay in between. CDR3 length: 13 amino acids. The CDR3 bases are TGCGCCAGCAGTCGGGACAACCGGGGCATTCAGTACTTC. It codes for CASSRDNRGIQYF.

The chain uses TRBV10-1 and TRBJ2-5; possibly TRBD2 for D (7 bases). V was shortened by 3 bases and J by 0 bases, with 8 bases between the two germline ends. Germline loops: CDR1 WNHNN, CDR2 SYGVQD (reference sequence). The CDR3 covers 14 residues. CDR3 sequence (DNA): TGCGCCAGCAGTGACGGGGGGCACCAAGAGACCCAGTACTTC. It yields the protein CASSDGGHQETQYF.

This clone appeared once. The chain joins TRBV6-6 to TRBJ2-3, with 11 bases identical to TRBD1. This CDR3 contains 14 residues. The germline gives CDR1 MNHNY, CDR2 SVGAGI (reference sequence). Losses at the gene ends were 3 bases for V and 7 bases for J; bases not matched to a gene: 3. Here the CDR3 reads CASSYGQGANTQYF. For the CDR3, the DNA is TGTGCCAGCAGTTATGGACAGGGGGCGAATACGCAGTATTTT.

This clone appeared a few times. The gene calls are TRBV7-9 and TRBJ1-4, with D possibly being TRBD1 (6 bases). The CDR3 spans 16 residues. V shed 5 bases and J shed 6 bases, with 19 bases lying between them. From germline, CDR1 is SEHNR and CDR2 FQNEAQ (reference sequence). The CDR3: CASSARDQGRDEKLFF. The CDR3 bases are TGTGCCAGCAGCGCAAGGGACCAGGGGAGAGATGAAAAACTGTTTTTT.

The V and J genes are TRBV9 and TRBJ2-7; 8 bases are a match to TRBD2. V shed 0 bases, J shed 6 bases, and the junction held 5 bases outside the gene matches. Germline V gives CDR1 SGDLS, CDR2 YYNGEE. The CDR3 is 14 amino acids. In DNA form, the CDR3 reads TGTGCCAGCAGCGTAGCGGGGGGGCCTTTCGAGCAGTACTTC. This encodes CASSVAGGPFEQYF.

The V gene is TRBV6-6, the J gene TRBJ2-1, with TRBD2 matching 9 bases. Germline V CDR1 and CDR2: MNHNY, SVGAGI (reference sequence). The V and J ends lost 6 bases and 7 bases, in that order; junction bases with no gene match: 7. The CDR3 is made up of 14 amino acids. The CDR3 protein is CASSPSGEGNEQFF. Written as DNA, the CDR3 is TGTGCCAGCAGCCCTAGCGGGGAAGGGAATGAGCAGTTCTTC.

The rearrangement joins TRBV19 to TRBJ2-7; 9 nucleotides agree with TRBD2. CDR3 size: 15 residues. The V segment lost 5 bases and the J segment 1 base; nucleotides outside the gene matches: 6. CDR1 is LNHDA, CDR2 SQIVND, per germline (reference sequence). The CDR3, as DNA: TGTGCCAGTAGTGTTAGCGGGGGCGGATCCTACGAGCAGTACTTC. It translates to CASSVSGGGSYEQYF.

The CDR3 reads CASSQRDRGSPLHF. In DNA, the CDR3 is TGTGCCAGCAGCCAACGGGACAGGGGTTCACCCCTCCACTTT. The chain links TRBV16 to TRBJ1-6; 10 bases align to TRBD1. Germline V gene lookup returns CDR1 KGHSY and CDR2 FQNENV. The ends lost 2 bases at V and 9 bases at J; junction bases unmatched: 1. The CDR3 is 14 amino acids.

This chain uses TRBV4-1 with TRBJ1-2, with a possible D match to TRBD1 (5 bases). The V end was cut by 0 bases, the J end by 1 base, with 9 bases between. Looked up from germline, CDR1 is MGHRA and CDR2 is YSYEKL. This CDR3 comprises 15 residues. The CDR3 sequence: CASSQDGQGNYGYTF. The CDR3 DNA is TGCGCCAGCAGCCAAGATGGGCAGGGTAACTATGGCTACACCTTC.

This clone turned up a few times. The rearrangement uses TRBV6-6 and TRBJ2-7, with 8 bases aligning to TRBD2. Trimming took 6 bases from V and 0 from J; bases not matched to a gene: 7. The CDR3 length is 15 residues. Germline loops: CDR1 MNHNY, CDR2 SVGAGI (reference sequence). Here the CDR3 reads CASRSSRGDSYEQYF. The CDR3 DNA reads as TGTGCCAGCAGGTCTTCGCGGGGGGACTCCTACGAGCAGTACTTC.

J is TRBJ2-5 and V is TRBV27, with D tentatively TRBD1 (5 bases). The ends were cut back, 2 bases at V and 4 bases at J, with 11 bases in the middle. Germline CDR1 reads MNHEY; CDR2 reads SMNVEV (reference sequence). The CDR3 is 14 residues long. CDR3 loop: CASSLSRVVETQYF. In nucleotides, the CDR3 is TGTGCCAGCAGTTTAAGCAGGGTAGTAGAGACCCAGTACTTC.

The V call is TRBV27, the J call TRBJ2-7; D remains unclear. The CDR3 totals 16 residues. The V end was cut by 4 bases, the J end by 3 bases, with 19 bases between. CDR1 and CDR2 (germline): MNHEY, SMNVEV (reference sequence). CDR3 sequence reads: CASSSPFRSRGYEQYF. The CDR3 DNA reads TGTGCCAGCAGTTCACCGTTCCGCAGTCGAGGCTACGAGCAGTACTTC.